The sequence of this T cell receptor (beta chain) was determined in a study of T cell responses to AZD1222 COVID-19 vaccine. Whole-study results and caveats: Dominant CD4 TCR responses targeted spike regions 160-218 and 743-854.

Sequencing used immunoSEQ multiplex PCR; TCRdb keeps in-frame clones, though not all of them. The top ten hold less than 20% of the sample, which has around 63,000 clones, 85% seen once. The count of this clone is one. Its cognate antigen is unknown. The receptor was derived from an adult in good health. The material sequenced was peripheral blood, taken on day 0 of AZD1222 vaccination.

The chain's CDR3 is CASRGKGDGYTF. The CDR3 bases are TGTGCCAGCAGAGGGAAAGGGGATGGCTACACCTTC. The chain couples TRBV9 to TRBJ1-2; tentative D call: TRBD1 (5 bases). Germline V gene data show CDR1 as SGDLS and CDR2 as YYNGEE. Trimming left V 5 bases short and J 6 bases short, with 11 bases between. CDR3 length: 12 amino acids. Looking up the rest from reference TRBV9 and TRBJ1-2 gives the full variable domain: DSGVTQTPKHLITATGQRVTLRCSPRSGDLSVYWYQQSLDQGLQFLIQYYNGEERAKGNILERFSAQQFPDLHSELNLSSLELGDSALYFCASRGKGDGYTFGSGTRLTVV.